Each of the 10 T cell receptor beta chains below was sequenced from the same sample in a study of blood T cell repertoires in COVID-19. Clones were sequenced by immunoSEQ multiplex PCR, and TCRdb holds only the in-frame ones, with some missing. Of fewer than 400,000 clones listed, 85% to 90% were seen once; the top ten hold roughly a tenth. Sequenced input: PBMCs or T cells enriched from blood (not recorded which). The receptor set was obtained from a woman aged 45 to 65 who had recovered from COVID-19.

Here the CDR3 reads CASSQVSARTAGRGSYNEQFF. CDR3 coding DNA: TGCGCCAGCAGCCAAGTTTCTGCGCGGACCGCGGGGCGGGGCTCCTACAATGAGCAGTTCTTC. The chain has TRBV4-1 and TRBJ2-1, with D possibly matching TRBD2 (6 bases). Trimming left V 1 base short and J 0 bases short, with 25 bases between. The CDR3 consists of 21 residues. From germline, CDR1 is MGHRA and CDR2 YSYEKL.

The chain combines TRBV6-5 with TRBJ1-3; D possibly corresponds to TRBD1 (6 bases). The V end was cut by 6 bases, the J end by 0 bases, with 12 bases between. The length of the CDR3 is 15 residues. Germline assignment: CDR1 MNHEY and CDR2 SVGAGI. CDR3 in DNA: TGTGCCAGCAGCCCGACAGGAACCTCTGGAAACACCATATATTTT. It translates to CASSPTGTSGNTIYF.

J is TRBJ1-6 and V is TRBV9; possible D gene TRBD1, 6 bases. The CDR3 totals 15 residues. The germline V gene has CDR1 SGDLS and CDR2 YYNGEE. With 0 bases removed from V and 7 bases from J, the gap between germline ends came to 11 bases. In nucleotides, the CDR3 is TGTGCCAGCAGCGTAGCTTCACAGGGAAATTCACCCCTCCACTTT. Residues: CASSVASQGNSPLHF.

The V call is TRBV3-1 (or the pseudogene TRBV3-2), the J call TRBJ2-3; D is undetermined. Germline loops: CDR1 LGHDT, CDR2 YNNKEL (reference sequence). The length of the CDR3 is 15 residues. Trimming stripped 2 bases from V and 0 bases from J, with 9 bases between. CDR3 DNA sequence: TGTGCCAGCAGCCAACAAGCGACTAGCACAGATACGCAGTATTTT. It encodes CASSQQATSTDTQYF.

This CDR3 reads CASSLSVGGNTDTQYF. The CDR3 nucleotides read TGTGCCAGCAGTTTATCCGTCGGGGGAAACACAGATACGCAGTATTTT. This chain joins TRBV28 and TRBJ2-3, with D possibly matching TRBD2 (6 bases). The CDR3 contains 16 residues. Germline V lookup: CDR1 MDHEN, CDR2 SYDVKM. The V end was cut by 1 base, the J end by 2 bases, with 13 bases between.

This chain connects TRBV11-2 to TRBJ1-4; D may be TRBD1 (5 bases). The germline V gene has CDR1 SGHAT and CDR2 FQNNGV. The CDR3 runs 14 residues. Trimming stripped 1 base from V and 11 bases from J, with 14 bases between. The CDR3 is CASSLVAGSGKLFF. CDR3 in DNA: TGTGCCAGCAGCTTAGTAGCAGGGTCTGGTAAACTGTTTTTT.

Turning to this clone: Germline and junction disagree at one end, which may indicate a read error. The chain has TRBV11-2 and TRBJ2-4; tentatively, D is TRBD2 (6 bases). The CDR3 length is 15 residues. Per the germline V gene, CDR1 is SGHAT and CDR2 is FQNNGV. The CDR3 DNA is TGTGCCGGCAGCTTAGGGGACTTAGCCAAAAACATTCAGTACTTC. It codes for CAGSLGDLAKNIQYF.

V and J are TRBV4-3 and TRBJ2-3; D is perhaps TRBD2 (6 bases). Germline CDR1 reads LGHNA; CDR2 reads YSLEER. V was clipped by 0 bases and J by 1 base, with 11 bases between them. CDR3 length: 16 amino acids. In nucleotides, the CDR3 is TGCGCCAGCAGCCAAGAATTGGGCGGGGGCACAGATACGCAGTATTTT. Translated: CASSQELGGGTDTQYF.

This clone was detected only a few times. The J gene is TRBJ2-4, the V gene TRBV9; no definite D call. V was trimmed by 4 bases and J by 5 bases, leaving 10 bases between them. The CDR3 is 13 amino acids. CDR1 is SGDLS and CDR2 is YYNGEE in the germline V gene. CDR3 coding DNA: TGTGCCAGCAGCCCCCCTTCGGAAAACATTCAGTACTTC. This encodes CASSPPSENIQYF. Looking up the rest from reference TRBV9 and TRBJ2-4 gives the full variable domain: DSGVTQTPKHLITATGQRVTLRCSPRSGDLSVYWYQQSLDQGLQFLIQYYNGEERAKGNILERFSAQQFPDLHSELNLSSLELGDSALYFCASSPPSENIQYFGAGTRLSVL.

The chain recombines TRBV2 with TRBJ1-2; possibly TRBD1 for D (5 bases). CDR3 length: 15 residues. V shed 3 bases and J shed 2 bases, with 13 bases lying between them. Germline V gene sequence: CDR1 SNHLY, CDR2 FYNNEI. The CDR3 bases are TGTGCCAGCAGTGAGGGGGGGGACTACAACTATGGCTACACCTTC. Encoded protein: CASSEGGDYNYGYTF.